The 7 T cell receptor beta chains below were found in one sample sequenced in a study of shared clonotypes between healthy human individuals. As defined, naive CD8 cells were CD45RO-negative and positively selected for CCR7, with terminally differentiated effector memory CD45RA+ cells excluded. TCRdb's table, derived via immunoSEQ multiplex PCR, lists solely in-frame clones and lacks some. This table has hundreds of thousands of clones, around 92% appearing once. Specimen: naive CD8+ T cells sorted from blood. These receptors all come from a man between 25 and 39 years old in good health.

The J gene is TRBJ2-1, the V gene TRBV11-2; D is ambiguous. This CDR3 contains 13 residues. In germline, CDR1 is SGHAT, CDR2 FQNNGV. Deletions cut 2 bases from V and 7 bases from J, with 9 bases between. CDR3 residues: CASSLIAENEQFF. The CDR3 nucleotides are TGTGCCAGCAGCTTAATTGCGGAAAATGAGCAGTTCTTC.

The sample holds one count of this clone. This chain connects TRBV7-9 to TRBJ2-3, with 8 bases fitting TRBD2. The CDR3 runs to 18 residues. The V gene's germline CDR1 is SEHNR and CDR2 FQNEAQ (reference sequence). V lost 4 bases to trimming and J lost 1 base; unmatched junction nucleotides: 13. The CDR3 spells CASSYDGRATVGTDTQYF. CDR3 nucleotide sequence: TGTGCCAGCAGCTACGACGGGAGGGCCACCGTCGGCACAGATACGCAGTATTTT.

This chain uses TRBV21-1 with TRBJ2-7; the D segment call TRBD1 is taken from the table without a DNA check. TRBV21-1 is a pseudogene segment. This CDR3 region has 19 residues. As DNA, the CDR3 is TGTGCCAGCAGCAAACCACATCCCTCCCGGGACAGAGAAACCTACGAGCAGTACTTC. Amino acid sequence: CASSKPHPSRDRETYEQYF.

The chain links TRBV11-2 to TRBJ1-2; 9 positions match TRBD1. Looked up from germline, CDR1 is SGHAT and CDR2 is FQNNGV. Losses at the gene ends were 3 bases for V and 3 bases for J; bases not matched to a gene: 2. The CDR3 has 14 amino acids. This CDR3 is CASSFWTGDYGYTF. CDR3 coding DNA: TGTGCCAGCAGCTTCTGGACAGGGGACTATGGCTACACCTTC.

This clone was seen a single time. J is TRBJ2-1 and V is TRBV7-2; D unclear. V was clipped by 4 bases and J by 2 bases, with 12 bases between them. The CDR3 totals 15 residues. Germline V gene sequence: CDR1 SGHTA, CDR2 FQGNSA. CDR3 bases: TGTGCCAGCAGCTCTTCGGGTAACCCCTACAATGAGCAGTTCTTC. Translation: CASSSSGNPYNEQFF.

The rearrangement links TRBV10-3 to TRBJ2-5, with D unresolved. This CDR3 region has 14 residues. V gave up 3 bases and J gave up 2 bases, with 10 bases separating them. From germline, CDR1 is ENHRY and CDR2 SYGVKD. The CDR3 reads CAISESAAQETQYF. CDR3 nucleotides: TGTGCCATCAGTGAATCTGCGGCTCAAGAGACCCAGTACTTC.

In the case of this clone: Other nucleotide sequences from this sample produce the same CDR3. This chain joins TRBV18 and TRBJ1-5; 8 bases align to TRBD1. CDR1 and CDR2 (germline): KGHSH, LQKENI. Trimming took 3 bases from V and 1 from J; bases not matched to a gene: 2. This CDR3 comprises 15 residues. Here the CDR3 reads CASSPDRGSNQPQHF. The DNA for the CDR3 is TGTGCCAGCTCACCCGACAGGGGAAGCAATCAGCCCCAGCATTTT.